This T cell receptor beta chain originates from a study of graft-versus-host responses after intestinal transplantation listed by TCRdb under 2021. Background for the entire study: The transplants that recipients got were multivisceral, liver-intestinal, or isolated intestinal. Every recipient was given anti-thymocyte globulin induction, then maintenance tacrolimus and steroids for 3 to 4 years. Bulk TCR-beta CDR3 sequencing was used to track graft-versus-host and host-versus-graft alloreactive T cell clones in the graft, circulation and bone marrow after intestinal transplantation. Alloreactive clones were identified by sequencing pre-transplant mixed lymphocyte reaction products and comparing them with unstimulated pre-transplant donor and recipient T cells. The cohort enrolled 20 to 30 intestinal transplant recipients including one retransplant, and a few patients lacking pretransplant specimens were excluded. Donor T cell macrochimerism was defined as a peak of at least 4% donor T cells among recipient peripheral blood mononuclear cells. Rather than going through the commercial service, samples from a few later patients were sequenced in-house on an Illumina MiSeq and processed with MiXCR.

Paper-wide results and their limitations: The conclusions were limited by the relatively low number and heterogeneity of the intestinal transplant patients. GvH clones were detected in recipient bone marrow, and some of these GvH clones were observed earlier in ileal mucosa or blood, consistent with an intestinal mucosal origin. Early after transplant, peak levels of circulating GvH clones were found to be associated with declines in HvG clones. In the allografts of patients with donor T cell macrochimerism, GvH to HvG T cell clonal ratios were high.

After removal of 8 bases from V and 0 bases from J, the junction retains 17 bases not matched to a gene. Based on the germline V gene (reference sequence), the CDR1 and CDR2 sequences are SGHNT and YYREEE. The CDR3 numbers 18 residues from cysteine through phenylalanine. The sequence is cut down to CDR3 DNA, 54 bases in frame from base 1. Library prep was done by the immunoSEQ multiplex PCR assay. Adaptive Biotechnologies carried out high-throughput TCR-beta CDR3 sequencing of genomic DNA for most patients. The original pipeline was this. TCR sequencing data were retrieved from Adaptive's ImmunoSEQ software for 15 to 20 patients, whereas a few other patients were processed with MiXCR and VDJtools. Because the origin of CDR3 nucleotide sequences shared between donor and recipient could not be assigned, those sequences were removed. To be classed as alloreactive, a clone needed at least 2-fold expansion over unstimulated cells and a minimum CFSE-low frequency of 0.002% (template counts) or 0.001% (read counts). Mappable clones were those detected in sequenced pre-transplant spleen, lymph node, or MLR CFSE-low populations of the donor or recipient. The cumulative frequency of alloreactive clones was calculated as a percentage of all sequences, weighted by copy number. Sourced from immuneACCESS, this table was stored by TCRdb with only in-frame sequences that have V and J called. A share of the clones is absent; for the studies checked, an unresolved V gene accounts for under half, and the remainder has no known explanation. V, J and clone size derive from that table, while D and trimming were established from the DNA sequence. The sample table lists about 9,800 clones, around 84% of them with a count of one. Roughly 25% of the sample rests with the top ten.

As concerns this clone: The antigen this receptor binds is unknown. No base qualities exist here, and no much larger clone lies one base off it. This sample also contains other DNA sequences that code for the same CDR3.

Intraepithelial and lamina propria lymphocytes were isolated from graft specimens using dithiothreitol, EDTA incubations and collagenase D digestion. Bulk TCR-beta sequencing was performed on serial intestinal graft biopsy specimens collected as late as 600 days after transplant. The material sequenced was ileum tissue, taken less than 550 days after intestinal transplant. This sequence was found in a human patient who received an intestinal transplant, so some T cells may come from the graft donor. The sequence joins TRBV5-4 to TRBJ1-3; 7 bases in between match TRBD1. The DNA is TGTGCCAGTAGCCTGGGAAGAACAGGGGAAGGCTCTGGAAACACCATATATTTT. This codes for CASSLGRTGEGSGNTIYF.